This passage covers 10 T cell receptor beta chains from one sample sequenced in a study of shared clonotypes between healthy human individuals. Clones were read by immunoSEQ multiplex PCR, and TCRdb kept only the in-frame ones, dropping some. The sample consists of millions of clones, roughly 94% of them appearing once. The naive CD8 subset, CD45RO-negative cells positively selected for CCR7, excluded terminally differentiated effector memory CD45RA+ cells. Source material: naive CD8+ T cells sorted from blood. The receptor set was obtained from a man aged 18 to 29 in good health.

The J gene is TRBJ2-7, the V gene TRBV7-6; no definite D call. Trimming took off 6 bases at V and 0 bases at J, with 9 bases between the two ends. CDR3 length: 13 amino acids. CDR1 and CDR2 from the germline V gene are SGHVS and FNYEAQ. The CDR3: CASSSTPSYEQYF. The CDR3 DNA is TGTGCCAGCAGTTCCACACCCTCCTACGAGCAGTACTTC.

The rearrangement joins TRBV9 to TRBJ2-5; D uncertain. Germline CDR1 reads SGDLS; CDR2 reads YYNGEE. The V gene lost 0 bases and the J gene lost 0 bases, with 12 bases spanning the gap. The CDR3 extends over 16 amino acids. CDR3 DNA: TGTGCCAGCAGCGTAGGCCCTGGGGAAGACCAAGAGACCCAGTACTTC. It yields the protein CASSVGPGEDQETQYF.

The J gene is TRBJ2-7, the V gene TRBV28; D is ambiguous. There are 12 residues in the CDR3. The V and J ends lost 7 bases and 3 bases respectively, with 10 bases between them. The germline gives CDR1 MDHEN, CDR2 SYDVKM. CDR3 sequence (DNA): TGTGCCAGCAAGAATCCTTTCTACGAGCAGTACTTC. It is translated as CASKNPFYEQYF.

This clone is a singleton in its sample. This rearrangement joins TRBV16 to TRBJ2-7; D ambiguous. Between the trimmed V and J ends, which lost 7 bases and 3 bases, there was a span of 13 bases. The CDR3 extends over 13 amino acids. Germline loops: CDR1 KGHSY, CDR2 FQNENV. CDR3 coding DNA: TGTGCCAGCACCTCAAGTTATGACTACGAGCAGTACTTC. Translation: CASTSSYDYEQYF. Full variable domain (rest looked up from reference TRBV16 and TRBJ2-7): GEEVAQTPKHLVRGEGQKAKLYCAPIKGHSYVFWYQQVLKNEFKFLISFQNENVFDETGMPKERFSAKCLPNSPCSLEIQATKLEDSAVYFCASTSSYDYEQYFGPGTRLTVT.

To note about this clone: This may be a read error, as it is one base from a much larger clone. This same CDR3 is encoded by further DNA sequences in the sample. This sequence joins TRBV7-2 and TRBJ2-2; 11 nucleotides align to TRBD2. CDR1 is SGHTA and CDR2 is FQGNSA in the germline V gene. This CDR3 comprises 17 residues. The ends lost 1 base at V and 4 bases at J; junction bases unmatched: 5. CDR3 bases: TGTGCCAGCAGCTTAGTGGGGCTAGCGGGGGGCACCGGGGAGCTGTTTTTT. Translating gives CASSLVGLAGGTGELFF.

The chain uses TRBV15 and TRBJ2-5; the D gene is possibly TRBD2 (6 bases). Germline-derived CDR1 and CDR2 are LNHNV and YYDKDF (reference sequence). This CDR3 contains 13 residues. Trimming pared 10 bases from V and 2 bases from J, leaving 14 bases between. The CDR3 DNA reads TGTGCCAGCGCCCTCCGGGAGCAAGAGACCCAGTACTTC. Translating gives CASALREQETQYF.

In the case of this clone: In the same sample, other DNA sequences code for this CDR3. The gene calls are TRBV13 and TRBJ1-1, with D unclear. Germline lookup yields CDR1 PRHDT and CDR2 FYEKMQ (reference sequence). V was clipped by 1 base and J by 5 bases, with 11 bases between them. The CDR3 sequence is 14 residues long. The CDR3 reads CASSLAGVRTEAFF. The CDR3 DNA reads TGTGCCAGCAGCTTAGCCGGGGTGCGAACTGAAGCTTTCTTT.

This chain links TRBV12-2 with TRBJ1-2; the table's D call TRBD1 went unverified against the DNA. TRBV12-2 has pseudogene status. The CDR3 has 19 residues. The CDR3 loop is CASRVNPPKRQGVNRGYTF. The CDR3 region has the DNA TGTGCAAGTCGCGTTAATCCGCCTAAACGACAGGGTGTGAATAGGGGCTACACCTTC.

The chain employs TRBV29-1 and TRBJ2-7; D perhaps matches TRBD1 (6 bases). The CDR3 runs 13 residues. Germline CDR1 reads SQVTM; CDR2 reads ANQGSEA. Trimming removed 6 bases at V and 5 bases at J, with 17 bases between. CDR3 region: CSVRDIEVHEQYF. The CDR3 DNA sequence: TGCAGCGTCCGGGACATAGAGGTCCACGAGCAGTACTTC.

There are a few counts of this clone. CDR3 residues: CASSFQDGFTDTQYF. CDR3 DNA sequence: TGCGCCAGCAGCTTCCAGGACGGATTTACAGATACGCAGTATTTT. The J gene is TRBJ2-3, the V gene TRBV5-1; D gene unclear. The germline CDR1 and CDR2 sequences are SGHRS and YFSETQ. CDR3 size: 15 residues. The V end was cut by 2 bases, the J end by 3 bases, with 13 bases between.